This entry is about one TCR beta chain. Germline-derived CDR1 and CDR2 are MNHEY and SVGAGI. The CDR3 is made up of 15 amino acids. The J segment lost 4 bases and the V segment lost 6 bases, leaving 7 bases of the junction unmatched. This specimen comes from a study of blood T cell repertoires in COVID-19. Profiled with immunoSEQ multiplex PCR; TCRdb holds only in-frame clones, not every one. The profile shows about 270,000 clones, around four fifths of them singletons. Sequencing was performed on peripheral blood. The V call is TRBV6-5, the J call TRBJ1-1; 11 bases agree with TRBD1. This TCR was recovered from a woman between 45 and 60 years old who had recovered from COVID-19. For the CDR3, the DNA is TGTGCCAGCAGACGGACAGGGGGCGCCGGCACTGAAGCTTTCTTT. Residues: CASRRTGGAGTEAFF.